These 8 T cell receptor beta chains came from one sample sequenced in a study of blood T cell repertoires in COVID-19. Produced via immunoSEQ multiplex PCR; TCRdb's table is partial and in-frame only. The sample contains roughly 240,000 clones, approximately 86% of which appear only once. The sample taken for sequencing was peripheral blood. Receptors were obtained from a woman aged 55-69 years who had recovered from COVID-19.

The gene calls are TRBV7-9 and TRBJ1-2; TRBD1 matches 8 bases. The V gene's germline CDR1 is SEHNR and CDR2 FQNEAQ (reference sequence). With V trimmed by 5 bases and J by 6 bases, 5 bases remained unmatched. The CDR3 runs 13 residues. The CDR3 region has the DNA TGTGCCAGCAGCCCACAGGGGGATCATGGCTACACCTTC. Protein sequence: CASSPQGDHGYTF.

This clone was counted once. The chain has TRBV9 and TRBJ1-1, with D possibly being TRBD1 (6 bases). The CDR3 has 14 residues. Between the trimmed V and J ends, which lost 0 bases and 3 bases, there was a span of 9 bases. Looked up from germline, CDR1 is SGDLS and CDR2 is YYNGEE. The CDR3 sequence: CASSVGQGHTEAFF. The CDR3 nucleotides are TGTGCCAGCAGCGTAGGGCAGGGGCACACTGAAGCTTTCTTT.

The chain joins TRBV27 to TRBJ1-4, with D possibly being TRBD1 (6 bases). This CDR3 spans 16 amino acids. V dropped 2 bases and J dropped 6 bases, with 16 bases sitting between them. The V gene's germline CDR1 is MNHEY and CDR2 SMNVEV (reference sequence). The CDR3 DNA reads TGTGCCAGCAGTTTACACACAGTAGGGGGAGATGAAAAACTGTTTTTT. Protein sequence: CASSLHTVGGDEKLFF.

The V and J genes are TRBV6-4 and TRBJ2-5, with 10 bases identical to TRBD2. J lost 3 bases, V lost 5 bases, and 6 bases had no gene match. This CDR3 comprises 15 residues. The germline V gene has CDR1 MRHNA and CDR2 SNTAGT. This CDR3 reads CASSLSGGTKETQYF. In DNA form, the CDR3 reads TGTGCCAGCAGTCTTAGCGGGGGGACAAAAGAGACCCAGTACTTC.

V and J are TRBV27 and TRBJ1-4, with 9 bases aligning to TRBD1. Germline V CDR1 and CDR2: MNHEY, SMNVEV (reference sequence). Losses at the gene ends were 3 bases for V and 8 bases for J; bases not matched to a gene: 25. This CDR3 is built from 21 residues. Here the CDR3 reads CASSFYTGTGFPPPLHEKLFF. In DNA, the CDR3 is TGTGCCAGCAGTTTTTACACCGGGACAGGGTTCCCTCCTCCCCTTCACGAAAAACTGTTTTTT.

The V and J genes are TRBV4-2 and TRBJ1-1; D gene unclear. The germline V and J ends were trimmed by 0 bases and 4 bases, with 18 bases remaining between them. The germline V gene encodes CDR1 LGHNA and CDR2 YNFKEQ. CDR3 size: 17 residues. The CDR3 loop reads CASSQEISGGGRTEAFF. The CDR3, as DNA: TGTGCCAGCAGCCAAGAAATATCAGGTGGTGGTCGCACTGAAGCTTTCTTT.

A word on this clone: Other DNA sequences in this specimen translate into the identical CDR3. The rearrangement links TRBV18 to TRBJ2-5; tentatively, D is TRBD1 (5 bases). The CDR3 is made up of 13 amino acids. Between the trimmed V and J ends, which lost 1 base and 2 bases, there was a span of 5 bases. Germline values: CDR1 KGHSH, CDR2 LQKENI. CDR3 sequence: CASSPRQQETQYF. The CDR3 nucleotides read TGTGCCAGCTCACCACGACAGCAAGAGACCCAGTACTTC.

This clone showed up just a few times. The chain recombines TRBV20-1 with TRBJ1-1; D might be TRBD1 (6 bases). Germline values: CDR1 DFQATT, CDR2 SNEGSKA (reference sequence). Between the trimmed V and J ends, which lost 3 bases and 1 base, there was a span of 9 bases. The CDR3 loop spans 13 amino acids. The DNA for the CDR3 is TGCAGTGCTAGTGGACAGCAGAACACTGAAGCTTTCTTT. Translated, it gives CSASGQQNTEAFF.